The source of this TCR beta chain is a study of T cell responses to AZD1222 COVID-19 vaccine. Measured with immunoSEQ multiplex PCR; TCRdb has only the in-frame clones, and not every one. The data contain 95,000 to 150,000 clones, around 89% of them seen just once; the ten biggest clones take up 3.1%. Study results and limitations: Researchers report vaccine-associated CD4 TCRs spanning spike, with dominance at 160-218 and 743-854. Among those given AZD1222, only 6 or 7 were seropositive at baseline.

V was pared by 0 bases and J by 2 bases, with 9 bases of the junction left unmatched. The CDR3 length is 17 residues. From germline, CDR1 is MNHEY and CDR2 SMNVEV (reference sequence). Points on this clone: The antigen remains undetermined.

The rearrangement uses TRBV27 and TRBJ2-7, with 8 bases aligning to TRBD1. This TCR was sampled from an adult in good health. The input for sequencing was peripheral blood, taken on day 0 of AZD1222 vaccination. Written as DNA, the CDR3 is TGTGCCAGCAGTTTATCTGGACAGGGTCAACGAACCTACGAGCAGTACTTC. This gives the protein CASSLSGQGQRTYEQYF.